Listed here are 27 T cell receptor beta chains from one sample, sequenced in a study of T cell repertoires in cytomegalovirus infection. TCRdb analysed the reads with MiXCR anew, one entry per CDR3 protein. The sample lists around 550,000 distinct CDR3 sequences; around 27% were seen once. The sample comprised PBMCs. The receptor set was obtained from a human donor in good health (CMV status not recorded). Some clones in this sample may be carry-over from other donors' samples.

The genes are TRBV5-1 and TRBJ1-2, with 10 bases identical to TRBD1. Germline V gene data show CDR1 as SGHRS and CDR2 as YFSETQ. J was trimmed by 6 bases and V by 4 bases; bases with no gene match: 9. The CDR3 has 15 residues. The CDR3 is CASSRDRGLIDGYTF. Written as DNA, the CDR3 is TGCGCCAGCAGCCGAGACAGGGGGCTTATAGATGGCTACACCTTC.

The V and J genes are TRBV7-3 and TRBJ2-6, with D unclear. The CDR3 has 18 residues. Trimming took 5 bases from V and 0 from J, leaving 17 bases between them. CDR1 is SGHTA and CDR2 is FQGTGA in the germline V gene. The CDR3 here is CASSPINPALSGANVLTF. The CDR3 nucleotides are TGTGCCAGCAGCCCAATCAACCCCGCTCTCTCTGGGGCCAACGTCCTGACTTTC.

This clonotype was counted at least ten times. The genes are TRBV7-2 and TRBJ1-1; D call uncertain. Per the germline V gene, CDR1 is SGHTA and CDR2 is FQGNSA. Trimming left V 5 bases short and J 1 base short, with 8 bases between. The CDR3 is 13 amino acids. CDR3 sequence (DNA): TGTGCCAGCAGCAGACGAGGGAACACTGAAGCTTTCTTT. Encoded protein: CASSRRGNTEAFF.

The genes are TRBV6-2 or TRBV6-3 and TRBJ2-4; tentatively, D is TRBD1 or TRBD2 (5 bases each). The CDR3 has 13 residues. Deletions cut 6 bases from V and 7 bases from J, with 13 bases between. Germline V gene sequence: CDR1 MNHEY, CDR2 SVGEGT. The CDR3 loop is CASSRAPGNIQYF. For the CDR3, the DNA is TGTGCCAGCAGCAGGGCGCCGGGGAACATTCAGTACTTC.

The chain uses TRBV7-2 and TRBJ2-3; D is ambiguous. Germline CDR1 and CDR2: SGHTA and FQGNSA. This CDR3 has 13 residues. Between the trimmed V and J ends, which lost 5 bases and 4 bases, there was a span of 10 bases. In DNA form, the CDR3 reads TGTGCCAGCAGCCCTTTCAGAGCAGATACGCAGTATTTT. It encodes CASSPFRADTQYF.

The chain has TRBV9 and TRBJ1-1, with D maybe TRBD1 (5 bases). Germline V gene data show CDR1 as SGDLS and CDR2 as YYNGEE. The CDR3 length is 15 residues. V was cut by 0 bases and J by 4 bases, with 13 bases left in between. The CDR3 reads CASSVVPGRRTEAFF. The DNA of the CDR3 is TGTGCCAGCAGCGTAGTTCCGGGGCGTCGCACTGAAGCTTTCTTT.

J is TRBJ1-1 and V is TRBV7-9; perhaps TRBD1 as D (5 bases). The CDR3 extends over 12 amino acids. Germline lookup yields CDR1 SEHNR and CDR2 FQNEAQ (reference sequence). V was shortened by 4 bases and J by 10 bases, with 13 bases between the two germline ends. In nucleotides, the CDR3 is TGTGCCAGCAGCTCGGGGGGAGTGGTAGCTTTCTTT. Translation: CASSSGGVVAFF.

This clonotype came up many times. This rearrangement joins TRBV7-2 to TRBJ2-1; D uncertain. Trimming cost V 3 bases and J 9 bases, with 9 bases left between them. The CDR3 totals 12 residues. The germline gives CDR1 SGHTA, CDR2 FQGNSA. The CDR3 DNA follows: TGTGCCAGCAGCTTGCAAGAGGCTGAGCAGTTCTTC. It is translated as CASSLQEAEQFF.

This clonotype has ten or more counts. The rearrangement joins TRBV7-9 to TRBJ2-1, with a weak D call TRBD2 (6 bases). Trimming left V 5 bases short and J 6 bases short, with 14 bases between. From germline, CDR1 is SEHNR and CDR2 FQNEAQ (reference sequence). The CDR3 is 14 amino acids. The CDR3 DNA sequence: TGTGCCAGCAGCCAGGGAGGAGGGATCAATGAGCAGTTCTTC. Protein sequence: CASSQGGGINEQFF.

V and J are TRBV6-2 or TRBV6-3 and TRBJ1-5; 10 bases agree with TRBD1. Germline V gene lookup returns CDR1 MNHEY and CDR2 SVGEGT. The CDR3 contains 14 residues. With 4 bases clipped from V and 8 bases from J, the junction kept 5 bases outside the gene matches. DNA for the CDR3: TGTGCCAGCAGTTTGGGACAGGGGTTGGAGCCCCAGCATTTT. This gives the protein CASSLGQGLEPQHF.

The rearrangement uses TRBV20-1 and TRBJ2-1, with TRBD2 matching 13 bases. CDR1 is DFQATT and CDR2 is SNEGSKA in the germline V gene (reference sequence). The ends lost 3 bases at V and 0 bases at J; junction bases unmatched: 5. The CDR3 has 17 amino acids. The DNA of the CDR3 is TGCAGTGCTAGTATGGGACTAGCGGGAATCTCCTACAATGAGCAGTTCTTC. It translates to CSASMGLAGISYNEQFF.

The CDR3 region is CASSLGMTQHF. The CDR3, as DNA: TGTGCCAGCAGTTTGGGGATGACCCAGCATTTT. This chain uses TRBV28 with TRBJ1-5, with D hard to call. Germline V lookup: CDR1 MDHEN, CDR2 SYDVKM. The CDR3 totals 11 residues. Trimming shortened V by 3 bases and J by 11 bases, and 8 bases separated the two germline ends.

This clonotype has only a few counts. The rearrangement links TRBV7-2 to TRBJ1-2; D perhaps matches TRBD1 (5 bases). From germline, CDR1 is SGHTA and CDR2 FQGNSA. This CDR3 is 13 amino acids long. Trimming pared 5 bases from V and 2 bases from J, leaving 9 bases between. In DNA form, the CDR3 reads TGTGCCAGCAGCGTTAAGGGGAACTATGGCTACACCTTC. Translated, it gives CASSVKGNYGYTF.

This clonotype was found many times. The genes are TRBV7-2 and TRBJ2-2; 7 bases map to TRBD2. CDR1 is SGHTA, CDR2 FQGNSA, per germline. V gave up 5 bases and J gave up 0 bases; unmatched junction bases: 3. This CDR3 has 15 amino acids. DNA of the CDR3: TGTGCCAGCAGCCAACTAGCGCCGAACACCGGGGAGCTGTTTTTT. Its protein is CASSQLAPNTGELFF.

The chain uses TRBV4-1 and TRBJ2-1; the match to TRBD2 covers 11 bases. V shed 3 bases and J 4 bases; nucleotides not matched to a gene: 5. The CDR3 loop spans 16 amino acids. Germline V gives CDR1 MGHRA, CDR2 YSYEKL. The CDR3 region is CASSHSSGRTYNEQFF. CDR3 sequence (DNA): TGCGCCAGCAGCCACTCTAGCGGGAGGACATACAATGAGCAGTTCTTC.

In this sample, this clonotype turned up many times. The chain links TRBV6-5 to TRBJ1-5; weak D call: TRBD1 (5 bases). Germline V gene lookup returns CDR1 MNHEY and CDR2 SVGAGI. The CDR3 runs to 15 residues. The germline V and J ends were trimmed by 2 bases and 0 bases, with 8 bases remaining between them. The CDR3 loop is CASSYGGASNQPQHF. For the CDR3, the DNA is TGTGCCAGCAGTTACGGAGGGGCTAGCAATCAGCCCCAGCATTTT.

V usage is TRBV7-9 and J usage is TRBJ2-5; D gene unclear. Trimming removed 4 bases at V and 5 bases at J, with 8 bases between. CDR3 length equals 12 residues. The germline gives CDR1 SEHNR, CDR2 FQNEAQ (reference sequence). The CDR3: CASSWSWETQYF. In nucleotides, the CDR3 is TGTGCCAGCAGCTGGTCCTGGGAGACCCAGTACTTC.

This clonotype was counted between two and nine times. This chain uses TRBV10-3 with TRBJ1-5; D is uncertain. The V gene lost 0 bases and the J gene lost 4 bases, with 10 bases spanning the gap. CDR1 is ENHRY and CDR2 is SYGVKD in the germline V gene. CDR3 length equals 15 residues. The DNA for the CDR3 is TGTGCCATCAGTGAGTCGGATTACAGAAATCAGCCCCAGCATTTT. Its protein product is CAISESDYRNQPQHF.

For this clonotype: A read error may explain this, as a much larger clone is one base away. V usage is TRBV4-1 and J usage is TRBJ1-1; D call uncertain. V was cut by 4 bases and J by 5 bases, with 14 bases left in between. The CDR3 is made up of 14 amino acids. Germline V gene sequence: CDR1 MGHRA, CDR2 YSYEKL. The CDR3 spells CASSPKSGKTEAFF. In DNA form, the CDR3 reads TGCGCCAGCAGCCCGAAATCGGGGAAAACTGAAGCTTTCTTT.

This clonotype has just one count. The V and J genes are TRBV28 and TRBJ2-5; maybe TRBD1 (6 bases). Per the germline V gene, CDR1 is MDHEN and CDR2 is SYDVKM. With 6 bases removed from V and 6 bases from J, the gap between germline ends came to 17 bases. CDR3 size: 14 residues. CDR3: CASRKQGNAKTQYF. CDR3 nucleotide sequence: TGTGCCAGCAGGAAGCAGGGGAATGCAAAGACCCAGTACTTC.

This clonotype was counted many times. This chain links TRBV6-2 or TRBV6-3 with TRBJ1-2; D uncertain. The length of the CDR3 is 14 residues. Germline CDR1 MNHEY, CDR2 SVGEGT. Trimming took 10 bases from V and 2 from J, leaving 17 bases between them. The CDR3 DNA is TGTGCCACCAAAACTGGAGCCGCAAACTATGGCTACACCTTC. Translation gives CATKTGAANYGYTF.

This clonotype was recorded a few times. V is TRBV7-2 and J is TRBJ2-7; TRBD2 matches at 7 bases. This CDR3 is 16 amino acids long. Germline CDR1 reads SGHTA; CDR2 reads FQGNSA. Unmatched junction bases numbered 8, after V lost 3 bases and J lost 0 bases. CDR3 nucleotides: TGTGCCAGCAGCTTTGGGCTAGCGGCAAGCTCCTACGAGCAGTACTTC. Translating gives CASSFGLAASSYEQYF.

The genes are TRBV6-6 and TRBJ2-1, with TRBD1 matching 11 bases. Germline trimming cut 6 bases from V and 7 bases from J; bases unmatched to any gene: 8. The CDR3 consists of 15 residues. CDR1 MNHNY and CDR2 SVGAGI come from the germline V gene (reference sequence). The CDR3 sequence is CASSPQGQGVNEQFF. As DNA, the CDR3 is TGTGCCAGCAGCCCCCAGGGACAGGGGGTGAATGAGCAGTTCTTC.

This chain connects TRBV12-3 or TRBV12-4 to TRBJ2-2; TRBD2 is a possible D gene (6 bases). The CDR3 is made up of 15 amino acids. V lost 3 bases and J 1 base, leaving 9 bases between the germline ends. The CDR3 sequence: CASSFGGWNTGELFF. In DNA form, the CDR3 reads TGTGCCAGCAGTTTTGGGGGGTGGAACACCGGGGAGCTGTTTTTT.

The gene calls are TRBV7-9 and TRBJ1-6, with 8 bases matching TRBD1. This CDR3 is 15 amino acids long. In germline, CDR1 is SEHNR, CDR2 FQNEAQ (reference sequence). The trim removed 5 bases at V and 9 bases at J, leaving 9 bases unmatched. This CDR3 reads CASSAGQGFSSPLHF. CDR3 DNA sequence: TGTGCCAGCAGCGCCGGACAGGGCTTCTCTTCACCCCTCCACTTT.

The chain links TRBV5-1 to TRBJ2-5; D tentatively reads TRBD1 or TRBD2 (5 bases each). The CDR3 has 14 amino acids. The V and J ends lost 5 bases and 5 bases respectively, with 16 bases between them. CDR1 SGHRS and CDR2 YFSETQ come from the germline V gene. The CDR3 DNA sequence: TGCGCCAGCAGACGGGACCAGGTGGGGGAGACCCAGTACTTC. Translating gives CASRRDQVGETQYF.

The DNA for the CDR3 is TGTGCCAGCAGCCCCAGACTCTACGAGCAGTACTTC. The encoded protein is CASSPRLYEQYF. The V and J genes are TRBV6-2 or TRBV6-3 and TRBJ2-7; D remains ambiguous. The ends were cut back, 6 bases at V and 3 bases at J, with 9 bases in the middle. The CDR3 is 12 residues long. Germline V gene sequence: CDR1 MNHEY, CDR2 SVGEGT.